This entry features one T cell receptor (beta chain) sequence. Some clones are missing from TCRdb's copy, which holds only in-frame ones; the method was immunoSEQ multiplex PCR. Of tens of thousands of clones listed, over 75% are singletons. The record originates from a study of blood T cell repertoires in COVID-19. Background on the study: Donors in the United States, Italy and Spain gave samples during acute or convalescent COVID-19.

CDR1 is SGHRS and CDR2 is YFSETQ in the germline V gene. The V and J ends lost 4 bases and 3 bases, in that order; junction bases with no gene match: 13. The CDR3 sequence is 16 residues long. Sequenced material: peripheral blood. This TCR was recovered from a woman aged 55-75 years with active COVID-19. This chain uses TRBV5-1 with TRBJ2-7, with TRBD1 matching 7 bases. Here the CDR3 DNA reads TGCGCCAGCAGCCAAACCCCAGACAGGGCCTACTACGAGCAGTACTTC. As protein: CASSQTPDRAYYEQYF.